This TCR beta chain was obtained from a study of OX40 agonist ivuxolimab in advanced cancers. About the study as a whole: Ivuxolimab was an agonistic, fully human IgG2 monoclonal antibody directed against OX40 (CD134), a costimulatory receptor. Intravenous ivuxolimab was administered to patients every 2 weeks at six dose levels: 0.01, 0.1, 0.3, 1.5, 3 and 10 mg/kg. Among the roughly 50 dose-escalation patients, some 20 had hepatocellular carcinoma, about 15 melanoma, 9 renal cell carcinoma and 9 head and neck cancer. The dose-escalation cohort was roughly 80% male with a mean age of approximately 59 years, ranging from about 20 to 85. Prior anti-PD-1, anti-PD-L1 or anti-CTLA-4 therapy was permitted, and 40% of dose-escalation patients had received checkpoint inhibitors. Partial responses occurred in three dose-escalation patients, of whom one had hepatocellular carcinoma and two had cutaneous melanoma. Peripheral TCRbeta sequencing aimed to test whether ivuxolimab altered TCR sequence diversity and caused clonal T-cell expansion. The paper reports the monotherapy dose-escalation portion (N of about 50 patients) of the phase I ivuxolimab trial.

Concerning this clone: Its binding antigen is unknown. Base qualities are not at hand, and no much larger clone is one base apart.

The V end gives up 5 bases and the J end 5 bases, leaving 7 bases in the junction not matched to a gene. From a lookup of the germline V gene, CDR1 and CDR2 are SNHLY and FYNNEI. The CDR3 holds 14 amino acids from the cysteine to the phenylalanine. Here the CDR3 DNA is all that survives: 42 bases in frame from base 1. Patients with a history of autoimmune disease or receiving systemic immunosuppression were excluded from the trial. Peripheral blood for TCR sequencing was drawn from every dose cohort at baseline, at cycle 4 day 1 and at cycle 7 day 1. Samples were obtained from an open-label, multicenter, first-in-human phase I dose-escalation trial of ivuxolimab. The trial enrolled adults with locally advanced or metastatic head and neck squamous cell, hepatocellular, melanoma or renal cell carcinoma. Before TCR sequencing, CD4+ T cells and CD8+ T cells were sorted from peripheral blood as separate populations.

The investigation overall reported the following: After ivuxolimab, CD8+ T cells had more expanded clones than CD4+ T cells on average. In partial responders in the 0.1-3.0 mg/kg groups, normalized peripheral clonal expansion was found to be among the lowest, especially among CD8+ T cells. Low levels of normalized T-cell clonal expansion were also shown by some nonresponding patients. At doses of 0.1 to 3.0 mg/kg, clonal expansion of both CD4+ and CD8+ T cells in blood was seen between baseline and week 6. Antigen specificity was not determined for the clonally expanded peripheral T cells.

Genomic DNA was extracted from sorted cells for sequencing of the TCRbeta CDR3 region. The immunoSEQ Assay was used to sequence the TCRbeta CDR3 regions. In its TCRdb copy, this immuneACCESS table keeps in-frame sequences only and misses some clones. Where compared with another copy, unresolved V genes explain less than half of these, and the others have no known cause. The sample yields tens of thousands of clones; around 83% were counted once. The top ten clonotypes cover roughly 1.2% of the sample. This sequence originates from an adult with an advanced solid tumor such as melanoma, head and neck, liver or kidney cancer. The V and J genes are TRBV2 and TRBJ2-7, with 9 bases in between that match TRBD1. This sample comprised CD4+ or CD8+ T cells sorted from blood, obtained in a trial of the OX40 agonist ivuxolimab. The sequenced DNA: TGTGCCAGCAGTCCATGGACAGGGGCAGACGAGCAGTACTTC. Translated, this is CASSPWTGADEQYF.